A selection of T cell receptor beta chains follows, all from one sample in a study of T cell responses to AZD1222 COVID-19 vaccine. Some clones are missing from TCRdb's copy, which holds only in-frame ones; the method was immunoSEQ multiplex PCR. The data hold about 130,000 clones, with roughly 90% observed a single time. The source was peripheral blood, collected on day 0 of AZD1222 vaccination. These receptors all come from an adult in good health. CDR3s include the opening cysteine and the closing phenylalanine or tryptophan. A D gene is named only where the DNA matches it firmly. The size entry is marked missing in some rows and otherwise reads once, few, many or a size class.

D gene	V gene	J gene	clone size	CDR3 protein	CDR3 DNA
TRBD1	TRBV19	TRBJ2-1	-	CASSLETGVLNEQFF	TGTGCCAGTAGTTTAGAGACAGGGGTATTGAATGAGCAGTTCTTC
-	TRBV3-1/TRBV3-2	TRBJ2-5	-	CASSQNKAQETQYF	TGTGCCAGCAGTCAAAATAAGGCCCAAGAGACCCAGTACTTC
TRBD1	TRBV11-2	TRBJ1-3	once	CASTSGGAVRGSGNTIYF	TGTGCCAGCACCTCAGGGGGCGCAGTCCGAGGGTCTGGAAACACCATATATTTT
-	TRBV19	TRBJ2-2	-	CASSIRGPSGELFF	TGTGCCAGTAGTATACGCGGACCGTCCGGGGAGCTGTTTTTT
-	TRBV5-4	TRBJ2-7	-	CASSLDVYYEQYF	TGTGCCAGCAGCTTGGACGTCTACTACGAGCAGTACTTC
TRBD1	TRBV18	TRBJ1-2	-	CASSRTGGDGYTF	TGTGCCAGCTCCAGGACAGGGGGAGATGGCTACACCTTC
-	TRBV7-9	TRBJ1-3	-	CASSFIGEGSGNTIYF	TGTGCCAGCAGCTTTATTGGGGAGGGCTCTGGAAACACCATATATTTT
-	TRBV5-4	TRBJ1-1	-	CASSPIRRNTEAFF	TGTGCCAGCAGCCCGATTCGGCGGAACACTGAAGCTTTCTTT
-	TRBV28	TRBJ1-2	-	CASRPGGYGYTF	TGTGCCAGCAGACCAGGTGGTTATGGCTACACCTTC
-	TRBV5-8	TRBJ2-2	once	CASSLNLGRTGELFF	TGTGCCAGCAGCTTGAATCTAGGACGCACCGGGGAGCTGTTTTTT
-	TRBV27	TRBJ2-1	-	CASSLADREQFF	TGTGCCAGCAGTTTGGCCGACAGGGAGCAGTTCTTC
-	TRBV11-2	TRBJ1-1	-	CASSGLNTEAFF	TGTGCCAGCAGCGGGCTAAACACTGAAGCTTTCTTT
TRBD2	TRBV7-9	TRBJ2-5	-	CASSLDAGEQETQYF	TGTGCCAGCAGCTTAGATGCGGGGGAACAAGAGACCCAGTACTTC
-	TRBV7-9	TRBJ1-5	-	CASSPGTENQPQHF	TGTGCCAGCAGCCCTGGGACGGAGAATCAGCCCCAGCATTTT
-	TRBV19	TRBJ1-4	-	CASTRGTATNEKLFF	TGTGCCAGTACCCGAGGAACAGCAACTAATGAAAAACTGTTTTTT
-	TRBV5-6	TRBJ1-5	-	CASSSWTASSNQPQHF	TGTGCCAGCAGCTCATGGACAGCGTCTAGCAATCAGCCCCAGCATTTT
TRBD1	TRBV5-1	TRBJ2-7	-	CASSYGGTGLEQYF	TGCGCCAGCAGCTACGGGGGGACAGGGCTCGAGCAGTACTTC
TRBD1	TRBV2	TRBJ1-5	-	CASSATGGGNQPQHF	TGTGCCAGCAGCGCTACAGGGGGCGGCAATCAGCCCCAGCATTTT
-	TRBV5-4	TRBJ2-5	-	CASSLGQKQETQYF	TGTGCCAGCAGCTTGGGACAGAAGCAAGAGACCCAGTACTTC
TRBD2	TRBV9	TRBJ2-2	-	CASSVAKRDPNTGELFF	TGTGCCAGCAGCGTAGCGAAGCGGGACCCGAACACCGGGGAGCTGTTTTTT
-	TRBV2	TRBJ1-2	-	CASSDRGDGYTF	TGTGCCAGCAGTGACAGGGGTGACGGCTACACCTTC
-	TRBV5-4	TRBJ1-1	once	CASSLLGGEAFF	TGTGCCAGCAGCTTGTTAGGGGGTGAAGCTTTCTTT
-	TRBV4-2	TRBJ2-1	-	CASSQVGTGGDDEQFF	TGTGCCAGCAGCCAAGTCGGAACGGGGGGCGATGATGAGCAGTTCTTC
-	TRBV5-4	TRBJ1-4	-	CASSFAGTRGEKLFF	TGTGCCAGCAGCTTCGCAGGGACTCGAGGGGAAAAACTGTTTTTT
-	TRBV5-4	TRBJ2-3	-	CASSREEGMTQYF	TGTGCCAGCAGCCGAGAGGAGGGGATGACGCAGTATTTT
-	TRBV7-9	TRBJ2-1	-	CASSAKGARSEQFF	TGTGCCAGCAGCGCGAAAGGGGCAAGGAGTGAGCAGTTCTTC
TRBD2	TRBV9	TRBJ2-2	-	CASSPRGANTGELFF	TGTGCCAGCAGCCCCCGGGGGGCGAACACCGGGGAGCTGTTTTTT
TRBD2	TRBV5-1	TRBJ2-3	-	CASSWFSGVDTQYF	TGCGCCAGCAGTTGGTTTAGCGGGGTGGATACGCAGTATTTT
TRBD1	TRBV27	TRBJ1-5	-	CASSGQGFNQPQHF	TGTGCCAGCTCCGGACAGGGGTTCAATCAGCCCCAGCATTTT
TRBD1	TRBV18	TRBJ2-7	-	CASSPQGADEQYF	TGTGCCAGCTCACCGCAGGGGGCGGACGAGCAGTACTTC
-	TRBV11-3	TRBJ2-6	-	CASSLGPTNVLTF	TGTGCCAGCAGCTTGGGTCCAACCAACGTCCTGACTTTC
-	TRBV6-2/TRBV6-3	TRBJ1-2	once	CASSQHYGYTF	TGTGCCAGCAGTCAACACTATGGCTACACCTTC
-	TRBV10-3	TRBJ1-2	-	CAIRGQPGGGYTF	TGTGCCATCAGAGGACAGCCGGGGGGTGGCTACACCTTC
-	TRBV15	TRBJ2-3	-	CATSSGSAAGTDTQYF	TGTGCCACCAGCAGCGGGAGTGCGGCGGGAACAGATACGCAGTATTTT
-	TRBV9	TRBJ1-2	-	CASSVDGGAYGYTF	TGTGCCAGCAGCGTAGATGGGGGGGCCTATGGCTACACCTTC
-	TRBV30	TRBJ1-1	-	CAWRDDSPNTEAFF	TGTGCCTGGAGAGACGACAGCCCGAACACTGAAGCTTTCTTT
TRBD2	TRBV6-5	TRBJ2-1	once	CASSYLAGLEQFF	TGTGCCAGCAGTTACCTAGCGGGGCTTGAGCAGTTCTTC
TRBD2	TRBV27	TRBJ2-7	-	CASSFASSGSYEQYF	TGTGCCAGCAGTTTCGCCTCTAGCGGGAGCTACGAGCAGTACTTC
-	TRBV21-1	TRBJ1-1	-	CASSKAQGGQEAFF	TGTGCCAGCAGCAAAGCTCAGGGGGGACAAGAAGCTTTCTTT